In its sample, the clone carrying this T cell receptor beta chain was seen many times. The data were taken from a study of T-cell reconstitution after alpha-beta-depleted transplantation in children. The authors prepared the TCRbeta library with unique molecular identifiers. TCRdb called the PCR reads again in MiXCR, with one record for every CDR3 protein. The sample lists approximately 250,000 distinct CDR3 sequences, approximately 9.8% seen once, with approximately 4.7% in the top ten. This sample comprised PBMCs from the stem cell graft donor, obtained from the stem cell graft. The receptor was isolated from a human donor who donated a stem cell graft to a child with SCID.

The CDR3 nucleotides read TGCGCCAGCAGCTTGGTGACAGGGTTCTCCTACAATGAGCAGTTCTTC. It translates to CASSLVTGFSYNEQFF. This chain joins TRBV5-1 and TRBJ2-1; 7 bases are shared with TRBD1. V was pared by 0 bases and J by 0 bases, with 3 bases of the junction left unmatched. In germline, CDR1 is SGHRS, CDR2 YFSETQ. The CDR3 has 16 amino acids. The complete variable domain, with remaining parts taken from reference TRBV5-1 and TRBJ2-1, reads KAGVTQTPRYLIKTRGQQVTLSCSPISGHRSVSWYQQTPGQGLQFLFEYFSETQRNKGNFPGRFSGRQFSNSRSEMNVSTLELGDSALYLCASSLVTGFSYNEQFFGPGTRLTVL.